The 3 T cell receptor beta chains in this list originate from one sample, sequenced in a study of T cell repertoires in cytomegalovirus infection. Using its own MiXCR run on the reads, TCRdb lists one record per CDR3 protein. The table shows fewer than 200,000 distinct CDR3 sequences, with roughly 21% occurring only once. These TCRs are of unknown antigen specificity. Source: CD8+ T cells from cultured PBMCs, taken from culture after CMV antigen stimulation. Receptors originate from a human donor in good health (CMV status not recorded). Some clones in this sample may be carry-over from other donors' samples.

This sequence joins TRBV7-2 and TRBJ2-1; TRBD2 agrees at 12 bases. Germline loops: CDR1 SGHTA, CDR2 FQGNSA. The CDR3 spans 13 residues. The CDR3 reads CATWTSGDNEQFF. DNA for the CDR3: TGTGCTACCTGGACTAGCGGGGACAATGAGCAGTTCTTC.

This clonotype was detected a few times. The chain combines TRBV11-2 with TRBJ1-3, with TRBD1 matching over 10 bases. Looked up from germline, CDR1 is SGHAT and CDR2 is FQNNGV. Trimming cost V 5 bases and J 2 bases; bases outside gene matches: 9. The CDR3 has 17 residues. The CDR3, as DNA: TGTGCCAGCAGCCGGAAGACCGGGACAGGGGCTGGAAACACCATATATTTT. Its translation is CASSRKTGTGAGNTIYF.

V and J are TRBV2 and TRBJ1-1; 10 bases line up with TRBD1. The junction had 2 bases not matched to a gene; V was cut back by 10 bases and J by 9 bases. CDR1 is SNHLY and CDR2 is FYNNEI in the germline V gene. The CDR3 is 10 amino acids. CDR3 residues: CATDRGQAFF. CDR3 bases: TGTGCCACAGACAGGGGGCAAGCTTTCTTT.